The following is a TCR beta chain sequence with its context. Sequenced by immunoSEQ multiplex PCR; TCRdb stores in-frame clones only, minus some. The sample carries around 250,000 clones, around nine tenths recorded once. This record belongs to a study of blood T cell repertoires in COVID-19. The CDR3 loop spans 13 amino acids. CDR1 SGHKS and CDR2 YYEKEE come from the germline V gene (reference sequence). V was shortened by 6 bases and J by 6 bases, with 12 bases between the two germline ends. The receptor comes from a woman aged 45-60 years who had recovered from COVID-19. V is TRBV5-5 and J is TRBJ1-4; the D gene is possibly TRBD1 (5 bases). The sequenced sample consisted of PBMCs or T cells enriched from blood (not recorded which). The CDR3 spells CASNRAGDEKLFF. CDR3 bases: TGTGCCAGCAACCGTGCGGGGGATGAAAAACTGTTTTTT.